The clone carrying this TCR beta chain was seen a handful of times. Its antigen is not identified. This entry belongs to a study of post-analysis software for immune sequencing data. Study-wide context: As for disease course, relapsing-remitting, secondary progressive and progressive-relapsing multiple sclerosis were all included. Study-wide results and limits: Comparison with controls showed significantly lower normalized Chao1 diversity in multiple sclerosis patients. Patients showed TRBV5-6, TRBV5-1 and TRBV20-1 among five TRBV segments more frequent than in controls.

Built from TCR beta cDNA, the libraries had unique molecular identifiers in them. Yield was approximately 500,000 cDNA molecules from about 1 to 10 million T cells. TCRdb itself ran the PCR reads through MiXCR, one entry per CDR3 protein. This sample has about 540,000 distinct CDR3 sequences, with 34% found just once. Germline CDR1 is MNHEY and CDR2 is SVGAGI. V lost 2 bases to trimming and J lost 2 bases, with 6 bases between them. The CDR3 is 13 residues long. The V call is TRBV6-5, the J call TRBJ1-2, with unresolved D. The clonotype comes from a girl aged 2 to 17 with multiple sclerosis. Sequencing was performed on blood. The CDR3 sequence: CASSYAQNYGYTF. The CDR3 DNA is TGTGCCAGCAGTTACGCACAGAACTATGGCTACACCTTC.